This T cell receptor beta chain was sequenced for a study of cytomegalovirus exposure and HLA in healthy donors. Study background: Of several hundred genotyped donors, more than 70% clustered with self-reported Caucasian donors. Study results and caveats: Accurate predictions that matched the HLA-A and HLA-B alleles of most subjects were reportedly made from TCR beta sequences. The number of N-insertions in an Asian-associated ancestry cluster was reportedly below the approximately 690-donor mean in a later analysis.

The primer mix had 60 Vbeta and 13 Jbeta primers. Data came from immunoSEQ multiplex PCR; TCRdb stores just in-frame clones and leaves some out. The sample contains 150,000 to 200,000 clones, under 9.5% of which appear only once. Of note for this clone: What it binds is not known.

The CDR3 covers 14 residues. V was trimmed by 6 bases and J by 6 bases, leaving 18 bases between them. Germline-derived CDR1 and CDR2 are WSHSY and SAAADI. The donors were healthy bone marrow donors. The sequence was obtained from a woman in her 30s in good health and CMV-seropositive. Sequencing used PBMCs. This sequence joins TRBV10-2 and TRBJ2-7; D perhaps matches TRBD1 (5 bases). In DNA form, the CDR3 reads TGCGCCAGCAGATCTCCCTTAGGGGTCGGCGAGCAGTACTTC. Translating it yields CASRSPLGVGEQYF.